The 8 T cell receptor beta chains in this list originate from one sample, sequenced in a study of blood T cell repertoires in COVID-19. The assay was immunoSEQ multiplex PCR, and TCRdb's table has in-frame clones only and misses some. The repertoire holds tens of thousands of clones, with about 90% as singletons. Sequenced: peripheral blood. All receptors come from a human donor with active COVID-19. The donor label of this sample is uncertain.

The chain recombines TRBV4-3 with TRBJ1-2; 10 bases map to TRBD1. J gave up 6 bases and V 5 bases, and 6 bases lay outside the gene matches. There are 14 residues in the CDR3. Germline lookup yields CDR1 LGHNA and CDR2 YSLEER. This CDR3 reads CASSDTGTGDGYTF. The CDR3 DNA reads TGCGCCAGCAGCGATACCGGGACAGGGGATGGCTACACCTTC.

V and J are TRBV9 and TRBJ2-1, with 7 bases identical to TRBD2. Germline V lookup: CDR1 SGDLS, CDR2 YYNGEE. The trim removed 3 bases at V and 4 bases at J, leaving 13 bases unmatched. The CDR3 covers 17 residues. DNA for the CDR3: TGTGCCAGCAGCGGGGAGGCTAGCGGAGGTATTTACAATGAGCAGTTCTTC. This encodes CASSGEASGGIYNEQFF. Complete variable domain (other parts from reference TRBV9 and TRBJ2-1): DSGVTQTPKHLITATGQRVTLRCSPRSGDLSVYWYQQSLDQGLQFLIQYYNGEERAKGNILERFSAQQFPDLHSELNLSSLELGDSALYFCASSGEASGGIYNEQFFGPGTRLTVL.

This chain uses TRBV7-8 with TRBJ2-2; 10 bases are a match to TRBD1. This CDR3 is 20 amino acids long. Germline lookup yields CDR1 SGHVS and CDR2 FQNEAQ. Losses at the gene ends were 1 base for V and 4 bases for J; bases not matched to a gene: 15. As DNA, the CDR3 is TGTGCCAGCAGCTTAGGTAGACGTTTTGCGGGACAGGGGACCACCGGGGAGCTGTTTTTT. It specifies CASSLGRRFAGQGTTGELFF.

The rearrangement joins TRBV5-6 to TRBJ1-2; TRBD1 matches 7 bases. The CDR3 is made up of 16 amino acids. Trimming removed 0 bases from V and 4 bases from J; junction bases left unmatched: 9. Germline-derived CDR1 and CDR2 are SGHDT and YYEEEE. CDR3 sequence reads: CASSLGDRLRGYGYTF. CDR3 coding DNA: TGTGCCAGCAGCTTGGGGGACAGACTGAGGGGCTATGGCTACACCTTC.

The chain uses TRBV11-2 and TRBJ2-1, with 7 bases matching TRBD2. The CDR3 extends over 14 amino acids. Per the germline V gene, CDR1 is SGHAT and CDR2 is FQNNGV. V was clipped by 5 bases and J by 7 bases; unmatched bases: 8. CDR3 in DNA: TGTGCCAGCAGCCTACTGGCGGGGGTGAATGAGCAGTTCTTC. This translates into CASSLLAGVNEQFF.

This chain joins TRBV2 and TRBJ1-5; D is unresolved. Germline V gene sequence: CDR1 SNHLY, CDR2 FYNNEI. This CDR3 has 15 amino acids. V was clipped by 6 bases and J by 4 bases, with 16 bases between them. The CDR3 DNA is TGTGCCAGCAGAAAGACCGAGGGCTTGAATCAGCCCCAGCATTTT. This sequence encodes CASRKTEGLNQPQHF.

Here the CDR3 reads CASSIWGIEGYTF. Here the CDR3 DNA reads TGTGCCAGTAGTATATGGGGCATCGAAGGCTACACCTTC. The genes are TRBV19 and TRBJ1-2; D is possibly TRBD1 (5 bases). The CDR3 extends over 13 amino acids. V lost 2 bases, J lost 8 bases, and 12 bases lay in between. Germline CDR1 and CDR2: LNHDA and SQIVND (reference sequence).

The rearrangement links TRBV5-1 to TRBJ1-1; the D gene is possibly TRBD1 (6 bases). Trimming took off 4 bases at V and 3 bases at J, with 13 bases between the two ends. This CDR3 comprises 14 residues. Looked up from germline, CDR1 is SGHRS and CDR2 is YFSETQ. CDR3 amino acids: CASSARQEDTEAFF. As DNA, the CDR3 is TGCGCCAGCAGCGCCCGACAGGAGGACACTGAAGCTTTCTTT.